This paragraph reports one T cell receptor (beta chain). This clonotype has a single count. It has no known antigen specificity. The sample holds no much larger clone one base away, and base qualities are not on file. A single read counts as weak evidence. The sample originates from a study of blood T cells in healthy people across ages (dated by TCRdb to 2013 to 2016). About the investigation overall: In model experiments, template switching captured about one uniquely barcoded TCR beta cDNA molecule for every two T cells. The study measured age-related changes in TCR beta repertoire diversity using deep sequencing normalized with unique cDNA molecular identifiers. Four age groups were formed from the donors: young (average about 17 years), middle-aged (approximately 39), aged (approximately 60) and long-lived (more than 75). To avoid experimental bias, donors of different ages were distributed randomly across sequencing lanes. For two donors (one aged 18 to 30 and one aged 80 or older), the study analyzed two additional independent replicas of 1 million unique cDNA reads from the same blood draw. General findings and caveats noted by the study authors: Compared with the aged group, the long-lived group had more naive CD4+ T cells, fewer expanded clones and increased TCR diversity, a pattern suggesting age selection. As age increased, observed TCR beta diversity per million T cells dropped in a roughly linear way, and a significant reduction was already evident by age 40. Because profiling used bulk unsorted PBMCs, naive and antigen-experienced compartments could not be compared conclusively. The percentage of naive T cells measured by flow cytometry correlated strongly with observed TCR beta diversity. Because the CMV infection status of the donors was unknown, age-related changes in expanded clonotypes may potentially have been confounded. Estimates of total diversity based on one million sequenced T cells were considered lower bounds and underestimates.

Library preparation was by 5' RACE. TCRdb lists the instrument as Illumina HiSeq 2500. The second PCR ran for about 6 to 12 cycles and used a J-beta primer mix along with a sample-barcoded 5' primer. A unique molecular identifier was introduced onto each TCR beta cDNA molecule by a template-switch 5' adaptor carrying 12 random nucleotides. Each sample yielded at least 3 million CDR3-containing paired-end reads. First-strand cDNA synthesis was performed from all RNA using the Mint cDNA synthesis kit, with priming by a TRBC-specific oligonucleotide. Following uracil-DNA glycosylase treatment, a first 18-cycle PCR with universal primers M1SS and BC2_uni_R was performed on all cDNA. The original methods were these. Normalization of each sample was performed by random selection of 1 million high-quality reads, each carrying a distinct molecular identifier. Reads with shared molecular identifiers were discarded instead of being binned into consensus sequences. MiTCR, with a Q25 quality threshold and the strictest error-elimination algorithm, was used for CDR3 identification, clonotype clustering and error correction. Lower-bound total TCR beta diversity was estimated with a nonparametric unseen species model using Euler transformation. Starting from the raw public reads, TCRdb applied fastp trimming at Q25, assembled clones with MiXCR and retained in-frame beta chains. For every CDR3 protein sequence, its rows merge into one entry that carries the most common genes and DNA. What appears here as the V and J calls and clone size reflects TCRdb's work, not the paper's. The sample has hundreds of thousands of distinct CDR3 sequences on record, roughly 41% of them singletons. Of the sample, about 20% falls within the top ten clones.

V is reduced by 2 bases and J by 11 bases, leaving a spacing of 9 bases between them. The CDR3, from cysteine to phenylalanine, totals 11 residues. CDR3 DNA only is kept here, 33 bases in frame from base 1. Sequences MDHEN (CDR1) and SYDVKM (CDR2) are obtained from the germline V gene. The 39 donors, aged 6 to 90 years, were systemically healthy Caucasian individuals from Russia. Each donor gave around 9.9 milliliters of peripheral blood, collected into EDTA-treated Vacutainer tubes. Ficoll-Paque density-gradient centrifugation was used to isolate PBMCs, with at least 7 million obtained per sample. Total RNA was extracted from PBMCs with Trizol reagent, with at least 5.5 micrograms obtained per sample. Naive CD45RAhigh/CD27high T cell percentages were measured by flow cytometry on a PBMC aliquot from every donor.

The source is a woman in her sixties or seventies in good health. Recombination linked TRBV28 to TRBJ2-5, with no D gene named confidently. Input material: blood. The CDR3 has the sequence CASSLEMEQYF. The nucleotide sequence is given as TGTGCCAGCAGTTTAGAGATGGAGCAGTACTTC.